This TCR beta chain stems from a study of T cells in localized non-small cell lung cancer. Notes on the study in general: Uninvolved adjacent lung had the highest recorded T cell clonality, with tumor below it.

The germline gives CDR1 MDHEN, CDR2 SYDVKM. This CDR3 has 15 residues. V shed 8 bases and J 7 bases; nucleotides not matched to a gene: 11. A note on this clone: What it binds is unknown.

The protocol was immunoSEQ multiplex PCR, while the TCRdb copy is restricted to in-frame clones and leaves out a portion. The sample gives 100,000 to 150,000 clones, 89% of which show up once; over 1.5% is in the top ten. The sample in question was peripheral blood, obtained before any cancer treatment. This TCR came from a female donor older than 55 with stage I lung adenocarcinoma. This sequence joins TRBV28 and TRBJ2-1; 10 positions match TRBD2. CDR3 protein: CASALALAGVNEQFF. The CDR3 DNA reads as TGTGCCAGCGCCCTAGCCCTAGCGGGAGTGAATGAGCAGTTCTTC. Filled out from reference TRBV28 and TRBJ2-1, the complete variable domain reads DVKVTQSSRYLVKRTGEKVFLECVQDMDHENMFWYRQDPGLGLRLIYFSYDVKMKEKGDIPEGYSVSREKKERFSLILESASTNQTSMYLCASALALAGVNEQFFGPGTRLTVL.